Following are 4 T cell receptor beta chains from one sample sequenced in a study of control samples from healthy donors and cancer patients. This table comes from immunoSEQ multiplex PCR, and its TCRdb copy is limited to in-frame clones, with some not included. The sample includes 100,000 or so clones, about four fifths seen only once; the top ten take over 9.5%. Sequenced sample: blood. These receptors originate from a woman aged 25 to 45 in good health.

The chain employs TRBV11-2 and TRBJ1-1, with D uncertain. The CDR3 runs to 16 residues. The V gene lost 1 base and the J gene lost 0 bases, with 12 bases spanning the gap. Germline V lookup: CDR1 SGHAT, CDR2 FQNNGV. CDR3 coding DNA: TGTGCCAGCAGCTTAGGGGCGGGGTATATGAACACTGAAGCTTTCTTT. It specifies CASSLGAGYMNTEAFF.

This chain joins TRBV7-8 and TRBJ2-3, with a weak D call TRBD2 (5 bases). The CDR3 sequence is 13 residues long. Germline values: CDR1 SGHVS, CDR2 FQNEAQ. V was trimmed by 3 bases and J by 1 base, leaving 5 bases between them. The CDR3 spells CASSFGGTDTQYF. Here the CDR3 DNA reads TGTGCCAGCAGCTTCGGGGGCACAGATACGCAGTATTTT.

The chain combines TRBV11-3 with TRBJ2-4, with 9 nucleotides matching TRBD1. The V gene end was trimmed by 1 base and the J gene end by 10 bases; junction bases not matched to a gene: 5. This CDR3 region has 14 residues. Germline assignment: CDR1 SGHNT and CDR2 YENEEA. In nucleotides, the CDR3 is TGTGCCAGCAGCTTAGCTAGGACAGGGGCTATTCAGTACTTC. This sequence encodes CASSLARTGAIQYF.

This chain uses TRBV7-9 with TRBJ1-2; 7 bases match TRBD1. The J segment lost 2 bases and the V segment lost 5 bases, leaving 5 bases of the junction unmatched. In germline, CDR1 is SEHNR, CDR2 FQNEAQ (reference sequence). The length of the CDR3 is 14 residues. CDR3 sequence reads: CASSTGARNYGYTF. CDR3 coding DNA: TGTGCCAGCAGCACAGGGGCCCGGAACTATGGCTACACCTTC.